This TCR beta chain derives from a study of blood T cell repertoires in COVID-19 (dated by TCRdb to about 2020). With regard to the full study: Samples covering the acute and convalescent phases of COVID-19 were provided by collaborators in the United States, Italy and Spain. Where HLA class I and class II types were available, the types were taken from metadata supplied by the sample provider, not from assay-based typing. Nearly every sample came with metadata listing a de-identified subject ID, COVID-19 status, age in years and sex. The prospective study material was composed of cDNA or gDNA derived from T cells, B-cell-depleted T cells, or PBMCs. Samples came from the ongoing ImmuneRACE study (first 160 participants) plus 1,254 subjects from 6 global collaborators. The repertoires were released in a freely available public database intended as a resource for research on the immune response to SARS-CoV-2. The dataset comprised deeply sampled blood TCRbeta repertoires from subjects exposed to, actively infected with, or recovered from COVID-19.

The CDR3 runs 15 residues from the cysteine to the phenylalanine. Of all the DNA, just the CDR3 is kept, 45 bases in frame from base 1. Between the V and J ends, shortened by 3 bases and 0 bases respectively, the junction contains 9 bases. The germline V gene provides CDR1 MNHNS and CDR2 SASEGT. The immunoSEQ Assay, a bias-controlled multiplex PCR, was used to amplify TCRbeta CDR3 regions from genomic DNA. The study's own analysis went as follows. Within the assay, amplification of reference gene primers was used to estimate how many nucleated cells each sample contained. To quantify the absolute abundance of each unique TCRbeta CDR3 rearrangement, sequence reads were collapsed and filtered. For each sample, productive Simpson clonality was calculated as the square root of Simpson's diversity index across productive rearrangements. TCRdb stores this immuneACCESS table with in-frame sequences only. Part of the clones is absent; in the studies checked, under half of the shortfall reflects unresolved V genes, and no reason is known for the rest. Clone size and the V and J calls come from that table; the DNA yielded D and trimming. The sample data list some 220,000 clones, and roughly 80% of these were observed just once. The top ten clones comprise 7.2% of the sample.

Comment on this clone: Its target antigen remains unknown. The sample holds no much larger clone one base away, and base qualities are not on file.

The collaborating institutions used their own protocols to collect whole blood in K2EDTA tubes. For TCRbeta analysis, collaborator samples were shipped as frozen whole blood, as isolated PBMCs, or as DNA extracted from either sample type. Results and caveats for the whole study, not just this receptor: Clinical and demographic metadata were provided uncurated, with the amount varying by source and participant.

The chain was built from TRBV6-1 and TRBJ1-3, with the D gene not confidently named. Source material: peripheral blood. The receptor comes from a woman in her 70s with acute or convalescent COVID-19. The DNA sequence is TGTGCCAGCAGTGAGTCGGGGAGCTCTGGAAACACCATATATTTT. It specifies CASSESGSSGNTIYF.